This T cell receptor beta chain stems from a study of T cell clonotyping in hematopoietic cell transplantation (dated by TCRdb to the early 2020s). As for the study more broadly: Pretransplant samples from recipients were collected after cytoreduction. Recruitment of patients was conducted between 2015 and January 2017, and follow-up was continued until September 2020 or death. A total of more than 110 blood samples were gathered in the study from around 40 consecutive transplant recipients along with their related donors.

Sample time point, as interpreted from the label and publication: recipient sample about 28 days before transplant, after cytoreduction. Blood samples were obtained from recipients approximately 28 days before transplant and at days 30, 100 and 180 after transplant. Nuclei Lysis Solution was used to extract genomic DNA from fresh or cryopreserved unfractionated peripheral blood mononuclear cells. A note on this clone: Its antigen target is currently unknown. No clone much larger than this one lies a single base away; base qualities are absent.

TCR beta CDR3 regions were amplified from genomic DNA with the immunoSEQ assay, a bias-controlled multiplex PCR using V- and J-specific primers. A proprietary barcode and Illumina adapter sequences were added to the CDR3 amplicons in a second PCR step. An Illumina MiSeq instrument was used for sequencing of the CDR3 libraries. Per the original workflow: Export and quality control were performed with immunoSEQ Analyzer 3.0, and downstream analyses were performed with R Bioconductor and Immunarch. Repertoire metrics were calculated using only productive rearrangements within the normalized downsampled data set. Pathologically expanded clonotypes were defined as those larger than 5 templates in the normalized cohort. Repertoire diversity was measured with the Inverse Simpson Index. To capture all clonotypes, the CMV-specificity analyses were run on the non-normalized data set. TCRdb carries this immuneACCESS record with in-frame sequences only. Its versions omit some clonotypes, under half of them owing to an unresolved V gene in the studies checked, with the rest unexplained. V and J calls and clone size are copied from that table; D and trimming were computed from the DNA. A total of some 29,000 clones appear in this sample, about three quarters of them only once. The biggest ten clones account for under 8% of the sample.

A distance of 13 bases separates the germline ends of V and J, which lose 4 bases and 0 bases respectively. The germline V gene provides CDR1 MGHRA and CDR2 YSYEKL. Reading from cysteine to phenylalanine, the CDR3 counts 17 amino acids. The entry retains the CDR3 DNA only, 51 bases that are in frame from base 1. Points the paper makes about the study in general: Overlap with donor repertoires was found for only a small fraction of recipient repertoires, with over 95% found to appear de novo at the given depth. Inverse Simpson Index values from donors and from recipients before transplant predicted broader TCR repertoire diversity after transplant. Sample size was limited, and cells were not sorted, so CD4 and CD8 repertoire contributions could not be separated. After transplant, TCR diversity in recipients dropped, and pathologically expanded clonotypes climbed progressively between day 30 and day 180.

In this chain, TRBV4-1 is recombined with TRBJ2-6, and TRBD1 may be the D gene, going by 5 matching bases. This receptor was obtained from a woman aged 25 to 39 with chronic myeloid leukemia. Some clones in this sample may be carry-over from other donors' samples. The specimen comprised peripheral blood mononuclear cells, sampled before stem cell transplant. Here is the DNA: TGCGCCAGCAGCCTCAGGGTAATTCCCTCTGGGGCCAACGTCCTGACTTTC. Its coded protein is CASSLRVIPSGANVLTF.